Listed below are T cell receptor beta chains from one sample, sequenced in a study of shared T cell receptors in the human thymus. This table comes from immunoSEQ multiplex PCR, and its TCRdb copy is limited to in-frame clones, with some not included. The sample lists roughly 410,000 clones; 85% to 95% were seen once. The sequencing input was thymocytes. The receptors come from a human donor. Each CDR3 is given with its conserved first and last residue. Fields, in order: J gene, D gene, clone size, CDR3 length, V gene, CDR3 DNA, CDR3 protein. A D gene is named only where the DNA matches it firmly. Not every row has a clone size; where given, it reads once, few, many or a size class.

j_gene: TRBJ1-2; d_gene: TRBD1; abundance: -; len: 19; v_gene: TRBV27; CDR3nt: TGTGCCAGCAGTTCCCTCCCCTTGTCAGCCGACAGGGCCCCCAAAGGCTACACCTTC; CDR3aa: CASSSLPLSADRAPKGYTF
j_gene: TRBJ2-3; d_gene: -; abundance: -; len: 13; v_gene: TRBV27; CDR3nt: TGTGCCAGCAGTTTATCGAGAACAGATACGCAGTATTTT; CDR3aa: CASSLSRTDTQYF
j_gene: TRBJ1-4; d_gene: TRBD1; abundance: -; len: 15; v_gene: TRBV28; CDR3nt: TGTGCCAGCAGTTTATGGGACAGGACGTCGGAAAAACTGTTTTTT; CDR3aa: CASSLWDRTSEKLFF
j_gene: TRBJ1-1; d_gene: TRBD1; abundance: -; len: 13; v_gene: TRBV4-1; CDR3nt: TGCGCCAGCAGCCAGACAGGGGCGAATGAAGCTTTCTTT; CDR3aa: CASSQTGANEAFF
j_gene: TRBJ1-1; d_gene: -; abundance: -; len: 12; v_gene: TRBV6-5; CDR3nt: TGTGCCAGCAGTGACTCGACCGCCCGGGCTTTCTTT; CDR3aa: CASSDSTARAFF
j_gene: TRBJ1-4; d_gene: TRBD1; abundance: -; len: 15; v_gene: TRBV29-1; CDR3nt: TGCAGCGTTGGACCGGGGACAGGGGATAATGAAAAACTGTTTTTT; CDR3aa: CSVGPGTGDNEKLFF
j_gene: TRBJ1-2; d_gene: -; abundance: -; len: 15; v_gene: TRBV5-8; CDR3nt: TGTGCCAGCAGCTTGTTGGCAGGGGAGCGCTATGGCTACACCTTC; CDR3aa: CASSLLAGERYGYTF
j_gene: TRBJ1-5; d_gene: -; abundance: -; len: 11; v_gene: TRBV7-9; CDR3nt: TGTGCCAGCAGAAGCACAGGGCCCCAGCATTTT; CDR3aa: CASRSTGPQHF
j_gene: TRBJ2-7; d_gene: -; abundance: -; len: 15; v_gene: TRBV6-1; CDR3nt: TGTGCCAGCAGTGTCGTCCATGGCAAGCGCTACGAGCAGTACTTC; CDR3aa: CASSVVHGKRYEQYF
j_gene: TRBJ2-3; d_gene: -; abundance: -; len: 15; v_gene: TRBV14; CDR3nt: TGTGCCAGCAGCCAAGATGGCCAGGGAACAGATACGCAGTATTTT; CDR3aa: CASSQDGQGTDTQYF
j_gene: TRBJ2-7; d_gene: TRBD1; abundance: -; len: 15; v_gene: TRBV4-1; CDR3nt: TGCGCCAGCAGCCCGGAACAGGGGCCTCGGGACGAGCAGTACTTC; CDR3aa: CASSPEQGPRDEQYF
j_gene: TRBJ2-7; d_gene: -; abundance: -; len: 17; v_gene: TRBV6-1; CDR3nt: TGTGCCAGCAGTGAGCCTAAGGTCAGGGACCAGTCCTACGAGCAGTACTTC; CDR3aa: CASSEPKVRDQSYEQYF
j_gene: TRBJ1-2; d_gene: -; abundance: -; len: 12; v_gene: TRBV30; CDR3nt: TGTGCCTGGAGTGAACCCGGGGTGGGCTACACCTTC; CDR3aa: CAWSEPGVGYTF
j_gene: TRBJ1-1; d_gene: -; abundance: -; len: 14; v_gene: TRBV6-5; CDR3nt: TGTGCCAGCAGTTACTGGGGGGGTACCACTGAAGCTTTCTTT; CDR3aa: CASSYWGGTTEAFF
j_gene: TRBJ1-1; d_gene: -; abundance: -; len: 13; v_gene: TRBV5-1; CDR3nt: TGCGCCAGCGCCCACGGGGAGGGGCTTCAGGCTTTCTTT; CDR3aa: CASAHGEGLQAFF
j_gene: TRBJ1-5; d_gene: -; abundance: once; len: 16; v_gene: TRBV28; CDR3nt: TGTGCCAGCAGTCCTAGATGGGCCTATAGCAATCAGCCCCAGCATTTT; CDR3aa: CASSPRWAYSNQPQHF
j_gene: TRBJ1-1; d_gene: TRBD1; abundance: few; len: 14; v_gene: TRBV19; CDR3nt: TGTGCCAGTAGACAAGGACAGGGGAACACTGAAGCTTTCTTT; CDR3aa: CASRQGQGNTEAFF
j_gene: TRBJ1-1; d_gene: -; abundance: -; len: 15; v_gene: TRBV29-1; CDR3nt: TGCAGCGTTGAAGACAGGAGGTATATGAACACTGAAGCTTTCTTT; CDR3aa: CSVEDRRYMNTEAFF
j_gene: TRBJ1-4; d_gene: -; abundance: -; len: 15; v_gene: TRBV7-2; CDR3nt: TGTGCCAGCGGAGCCCAGGGGCTAGCTAATGAAAAACTGTTTTTT; CDR3aa: CASGAQGLANEKLFF
j_gene: TRBJ2-2; d_gene: TRBD1; abundance: -; len: 14; v_gene: TRBV29-1; CDR3nt: TGCAGCGTAAAAGGGGGCGCGGACACCGGGGAGCTGTTTTTT; CDR3aa: CSVKGGADTGELFF
j_gene: TRBJ2-2; d_gene: TRBD1; abundance: -; len: 17; v_gene: TRBV23-1; CDR3nt: TGCGTCAGCAGACTGTCACCTACGACAGGGGGTGCCGGGGAGCTGTTTTTT; CDR3aa: CVSRLSPTTGGAGELFF
j_gene: TRBJ2-1; d_gene: TRBD2; abundance: -; len: 20; v_gene: TRBV10-2; CDR3nt: TGCGCCAGCAGTGAGCTAACAGGGCTACTAGCGGCTAGCTCCTACAATGAGCAGTTCTTC; CDR3aa: CASSELTGLLAASSYNEQFF
j_gene: TRBJ2-1; d_gene: TRBD2; abundance: -; len: 16; v_gene: TRBV7-3; CDR3nt: TGTGCCAGCAGCTCTAATAGCGGGAGGCCCTACAATGAGCAGTTCTTC; CDR3aa: CASSSNSGRPYNEQFF
j_gene: TRBJ2-1; d_gene: TRBD2; abundance: -; len: 17; v_gene: TRBV7-2; CDR3nt: TGTGCCAGCAGCTGGTTTATTAGCGGGATAGGGTACAATGAGCAGTTCTTC; CDR3aa: CASSWFISGIGYNEQFF
j_gene: TRBJ1-5; d_gene: -; abundance: -; len: 19; v_gene: TRBV7-9; CDR3nt: TGTGCCAGCAGCTTAAACCGGGACGAATTAACGGGGAGCAATCAGCCCCAGCATTTT; CDR3aa: CASSLNRDELTGSNQPQHF
j_gene: TRBJ2-3; d_gene: TRBD2; abundance: -; len: 16; v_gene: TRBV4-1; CDR3nt: TGCGCCAGCAGCCAAGGTGGACTAGTCGGCACAGATACGCAGTATTTT; CDR3aa: CASSQGGLVGTDTQYF
j_gene: TRBJ2-7; d_gene: -; abundance: -; len: 13; v_gene: TRBV6-1; CDR3nt: TGTGCCAGCAGTCGGAGCAGGACCCTGGGGCAGTACTTC; CDR3aa: CASSRSRTLGQYF
j_gene: TRBJ2-2; d_gene: -; abundance: -; len: 17; v_gene: TRBV4-1; CDR3nt: TGCGCCAGCAGCCAAGAGGCCGTCCCGAGGAGCACCGGGGAGCTGTTTTTT; CDR3aa: CASSQEAVPRSTGELFF
j_gene: TRBJ2-2; d_gene: TRBD2; abundance: -; len: 14; v_gene: TRBV9; CDR3nt: TGTGCCAGCGGCGCGGGAGGGGGCACCGGGGAGCTGTTTTTT; CDR3aa: CASGAGGGTGELFF
j_gene: TRBJ2-7; d_gene: TRBD2; abundance: -; len: 19; v_gene: TRBV28; CDR3nt: TGTGCCAGCAGTTTGCGTAGTAGCGGGAAGGCCCCCCCAATCTACGAGCAGTACTTC; CDR3aa: CASSLRSSGKAPPIYEQYF
j_gene: TRBJ2-1; d_gene: -; abundance: -; len: 16; v_gene: TRBV7-2; CDR3nt: TGTGCCAGCAGCTTAGTCCAGTCCCCCAATTACAATGAGCAGTTCTTC; CDR3aa: CASSLVQSPNYNEQFF
j_gene: TRBJ2-2; d_gene: TRBD2; abundance: -; len: 17; v_gene: TRBV14; CDR3nt: TGTGCCAGCAGCCAACCGGGACTAGCGGGAGACACCGGGGAGCTGTTTTTT; CDR3aa: CASSQPGLAGDTGELFF
j_gene: TRBJ2-7; d_gene: TRBD2; abundance: -; len: 14; v_gene: TRBV6-5; CDR3nt: TGTGCCAGCAGTCTAGCGGGGACCTCCTACGAGCAGTACTTC; CDR3aa: CASSLAGTSYEQYF
j_gene: TRBJ1-5; d_gene: -; abundance: -; len: 14; v_gene: TRBV28; CDR3nt: TGTGCCAGCAGTTCCATAGAGACCGATCAGCCCCAGCATTTT; CDR3aa: CASSSIETDQPQHF
j_gene: TRBJ2-4; d_gene: -; abundance: -; len: 16; v_gene: TRBV19; CDR3nt: TGTGCCAGTAGTTTTCACAGGGGACTTGCAGGAAACATTCAGTACTTC; CDR3aa: CASSFHRGLAGNIQYF
j_gene: TRBJ2-1; d_gene: -; abundance: -; len: 19; v_gene: TRBV28; CDR3nt: TGTGCCAGCAGTTTTGGGCTTCTAGAAAGAGGGCTTAGTTACAATGAGCAGTTCTTC; CDR3aa: CASSFGLLERGLSYNEQFF
j_gene: TRBJ1-3; d_gene: TRBD1; abundance: -; len: 14; v_gene: TRBV7-2; CDR3nt: TGTGCCAGCAGCTCAGGGGGTAATGGAAACACCATATATTTT; CDR3aa: CASSSGGNGNTIYF
j_gene: TRBJ2-3; d_gene: -; abundance: -; len: 15; v_gene: TRBV2; CDR3nt: TGTGCCAGCACCCACCCCGAGACGGGCACAGATACGCAGTATTTT; CDR3aa: CASTHPETGTDTQYF
j_gene: TRBJ2-7; d_gene: -; abundance: once; len: 13; v_gene: TRBV6-5; CDR3nt: TGTGCCAGCAGTTACATCGAAGGTGACGAGCAGTACTTC; CDR3aa: CASSYIEGDEQYF
j_gene: TRBJ2-7; d_gene: -; abundance: -; len: 18; v_gene: TRBV4-1; CDR3nt: TGCGCCAGCAGCCAAGATACCCGATTTAGGGGAACTCCCTACGAGCAGTACTTC; CDR3aa: CASSQDTRFRGTPYEQYF
j_gene: TRBJ2-2; d_gene: -; abundance: -; len: 11; v_gene: TRBV2; CDR3nt: TGTGCCAGCAGCTCCTCCGGGGAGCTGTTTTTT; CDR3aa: CASSSSGELFF
j_gene: TRBJ1-2; d_gene: TRBD1; abundance: -; len: 14; v_gene: TRBV11-2; CDR3nt: TGTGCCAGCAGCTCAACTAACAGGGGATGGGGCTACACCTTC; CDR3aa: CASSSTNRGWGYTF
j_gene: TRBJ2-5; d_gene: -; abundance: -; len: 15; v_gene: TRBV7-8; CDR3nt: TGTGCCAGCAGCTTAAGAGGGGACGGGTCAGGGACCCAGTACTTC; CDR3aa: CASSLRGDGSGTQYF
j_gene: TRBJ2-5; d_gene: -; abundance: -; len: 15; v_gene: TRBV28; CDR3nt: TGTGCCAGCAGTCCAGGGGCGGATTCCCAAGAGACCCAGTACTTC; CDR3aa: CASSPGADSQETQYF
j_gene: TRBJ2-7; d_gene: -; abundance: -; len: 15; v_gene: TRBV2; CDR3nt: TGTGCCAGCATCAGTACTGCGGAGACCTCCTACGAGCAGTACTTC; CDR3aa: CASISTAETSYEQYF
j_gene: TRBJ2-7; d_gene: -; abundance: -; len: 10; v_gene: TRBV2; CDR3nt: TGTGCCAGCAGGTCCTACGAGCAGTACTTC; CDR3aa: CASRSYEQYF
j_gene: TRBJ2-3; d_gene: -; abundance: -; len: 16; v_gene: TRBV27; CDR3nt: TGTGCCAGCAGTTTCGGGGGGGGGACAGCTACAGATACGCAGTATTTT; CDR3aa: CASSFGGGTATDTQYF
j_gene: TRBJ2-5; d_gene: -; abundance: -; len: 17; v_gene: TRBV11-2; CDR3nt: TGTGCCAGCAGCTTACGCCGGGGAGGGGGGCACCAAGAGACCCAGTACTTC; CDR3aa: CASSLRRGGGHQETQYF
j_gene: TRBJ1-4; d_gene: TRBD1; abundance: -; len: 13; v_gene: TRBV28; CDR3nt: TGTGCCAGCAGGAGGACAGGGGAAGAAAAACTGTTTTTT; CDR3aa: CASRRTGEEKLFF
j_gene: TRBJ1-2; d_gene: TRBD1; abundance: -; len: 15; v_gene: TRBV5-8; CDR3nt: TGTGCCAGCAGCTTGAGGACAGGGCCCAACTATGGCTACACCTTC; CDR3aa: CASSLRTGPNYGYTF
j_gene: TRBJ2-7; d_gene: -; abundance: -; len: 16; v_gene: TRBV5-1; CDR3nt: TGCGCCAGCAGCGATTTCGCGGGCCCACGCTCCTACGAGCAGTACTTC; CDR3aa: CASSDFAGPRSYEQYF
j_gene: TRBJ1-5; d_gene: -; abundance: -; len: 12; v_gene: TRBV14; CDR3nt: TGTGCCAGCAGCTCTACGGGGAAGCCCCAGCATTTT; CDR3aa: CASSSTGKPQHF